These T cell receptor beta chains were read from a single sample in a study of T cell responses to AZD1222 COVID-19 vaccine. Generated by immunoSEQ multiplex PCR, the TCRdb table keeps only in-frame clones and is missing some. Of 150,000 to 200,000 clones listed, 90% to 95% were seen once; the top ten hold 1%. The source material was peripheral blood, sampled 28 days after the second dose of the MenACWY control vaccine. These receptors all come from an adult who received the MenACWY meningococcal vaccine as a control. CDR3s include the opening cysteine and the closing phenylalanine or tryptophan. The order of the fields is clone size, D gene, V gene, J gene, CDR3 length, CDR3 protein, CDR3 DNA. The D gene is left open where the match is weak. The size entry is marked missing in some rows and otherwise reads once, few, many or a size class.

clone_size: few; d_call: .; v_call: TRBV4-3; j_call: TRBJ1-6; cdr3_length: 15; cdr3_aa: CASSQDPGSFAPLHF; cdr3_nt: TGCGCCAGCAGCCAAGATCCTGGGTCTTTTGCACCCCTCCACTTT
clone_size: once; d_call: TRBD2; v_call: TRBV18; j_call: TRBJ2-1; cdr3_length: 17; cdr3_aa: CASSWGLAGGLYNEQFF; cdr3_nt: TGTGCCAGCTCATGGGGACTAGCGGGGGGACTATACAATGAGCAGTTCTTC
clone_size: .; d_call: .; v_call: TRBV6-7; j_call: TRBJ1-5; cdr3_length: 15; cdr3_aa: CASSFYRDGNQPQHF; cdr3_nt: TGTGCCAGCAGTTTCTACAGGGATGGTAATCAGCCCCAGCATTTT
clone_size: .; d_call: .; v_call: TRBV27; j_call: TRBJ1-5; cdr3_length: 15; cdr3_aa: CASSMGGHSNQPQHF; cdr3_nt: TGTGCCAGCAGTATGGGGGGACATAGCAATCAGCCCCAGCATTTT
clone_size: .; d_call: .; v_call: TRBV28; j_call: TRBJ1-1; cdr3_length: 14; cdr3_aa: CASSLGTLNTEAFF; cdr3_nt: TGTGCCAGCAGTCTAGGGACCCTGAACACTGAAGCTTTCTTT
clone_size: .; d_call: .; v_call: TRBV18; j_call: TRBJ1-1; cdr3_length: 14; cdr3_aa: CASSPGQGNTEAFF; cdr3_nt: TGTGCCAGCTCGCCGGGGCAGGGGAACACTGAAGCTTTCTTT
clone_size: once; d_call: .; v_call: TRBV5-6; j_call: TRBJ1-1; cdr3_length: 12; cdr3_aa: CASSFANTEAFF; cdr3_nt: TGTGCCAGCAGCTTTGCGAACACTGAAGCTTTCTTT
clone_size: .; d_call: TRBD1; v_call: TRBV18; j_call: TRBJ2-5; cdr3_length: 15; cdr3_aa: CASSPDRGLRETQYF; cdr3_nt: TGTGCCAGCTCACCAGACAGGGGGCTCCGTGAGACCCAGTACTTC
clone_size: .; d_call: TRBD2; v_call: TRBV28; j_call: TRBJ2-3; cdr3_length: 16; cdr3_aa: CASSLGGRGNADTQYF; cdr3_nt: TGTGCCAGCAGTTTGGGTGGGCGGGGGAACGCAGATACGCAGTATTTT
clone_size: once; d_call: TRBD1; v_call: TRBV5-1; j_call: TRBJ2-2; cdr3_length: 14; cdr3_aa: CASSIDRGTGELFF; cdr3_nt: TGCGCCAGCAGCATCGACAGGGGGACAGGGGAGCTGTTTTTT
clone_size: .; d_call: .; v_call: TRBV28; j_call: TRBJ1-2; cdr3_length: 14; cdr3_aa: CASRTPSRFYGYTF; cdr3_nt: TGTGCCAGCCGTACGCCCTCGCGGTTCTATGGCTACACCTTC
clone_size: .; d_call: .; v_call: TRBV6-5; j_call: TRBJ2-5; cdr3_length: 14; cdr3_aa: CASARSGGQETQYF; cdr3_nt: TGTGCCAGCGCCCGCTCCGGGGGCCAAGAGACCCAGTACTTC
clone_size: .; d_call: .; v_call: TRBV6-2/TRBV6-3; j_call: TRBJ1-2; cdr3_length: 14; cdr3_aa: CASSYSGRGYGYTF; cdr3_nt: TGTGCCAGCAGTTACTCGGGCAGGGGCTATGGCTACACCTTC
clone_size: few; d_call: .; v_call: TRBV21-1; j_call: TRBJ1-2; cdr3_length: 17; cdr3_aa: CASIGQGGNRHYYGYTF; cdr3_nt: TGTGCCAGTATAGGACAGGGGGGGAACCGACACTACTATGGCTACACCTTC
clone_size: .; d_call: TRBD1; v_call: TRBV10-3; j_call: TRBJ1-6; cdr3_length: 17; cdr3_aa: CAISSSGTGGPDSPLHF; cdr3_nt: TGTGCCATCAGTTCCTCCGGGACAGGGGGTCCTGATTCACCCCTCCACTTT
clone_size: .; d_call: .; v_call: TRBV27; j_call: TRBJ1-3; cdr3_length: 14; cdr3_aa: CASSLGGPGNTIYF; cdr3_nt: TGTGCCAGCAGTTTAGGGGGCCCTGGAAACACCATATATTTT
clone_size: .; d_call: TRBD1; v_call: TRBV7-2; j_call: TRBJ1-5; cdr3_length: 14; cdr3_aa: CASSLDRDNQPQHF; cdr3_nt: TGTGCCAGCAGCCTAGACAGGGATAATCAGCCCCAGCATTTT
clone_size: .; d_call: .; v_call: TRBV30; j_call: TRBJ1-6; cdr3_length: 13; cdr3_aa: CAWRGDFNSPLHF; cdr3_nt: TGTGCCTGGAGAGGCGATTTTAATTCACCCCTCCACTTT
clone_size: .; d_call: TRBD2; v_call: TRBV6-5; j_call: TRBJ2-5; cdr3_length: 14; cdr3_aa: CASRPSGSRETQYF; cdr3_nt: TGTGCCAGCAGGCCTAGCGGGTCCAGGGAGACCCAGTACTTC
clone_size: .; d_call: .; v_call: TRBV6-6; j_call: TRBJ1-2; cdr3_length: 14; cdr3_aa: CASSYSAPQVSYTF; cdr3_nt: TGTGCCAGCAGTTACTCCGCCCCACAAGTTAGCTACACCTTC
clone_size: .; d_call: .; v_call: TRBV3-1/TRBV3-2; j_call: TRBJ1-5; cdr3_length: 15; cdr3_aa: CASSQDSVRNQPQHF; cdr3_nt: TGTGCCAGCAGCCAAGATTCAGTCCGCAATCAGCCCCAGCATTTT
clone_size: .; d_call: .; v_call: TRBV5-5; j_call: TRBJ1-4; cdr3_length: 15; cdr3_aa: CASSLNQATNEKLFF; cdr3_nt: TGTGCCAGCAGCTTGAATCAAGCAACTAATGAAAAACTGTTTTTT
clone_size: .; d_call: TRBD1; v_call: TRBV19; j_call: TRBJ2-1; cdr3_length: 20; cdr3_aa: CASSIDPVESRQGFLNEQFF; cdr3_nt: TGTGCCAGTAGTATAGATCCGGTTGAATCGAGACAGGGGTTTCTTAATGAGCAGTTCTTC
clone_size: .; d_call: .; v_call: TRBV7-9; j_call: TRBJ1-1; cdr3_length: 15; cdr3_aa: CASSPPGTGNTEAFF; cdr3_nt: TGTGCCAGCAGCCCCCCAGGGACCGGGAACACTGAAGCTTTCTTT
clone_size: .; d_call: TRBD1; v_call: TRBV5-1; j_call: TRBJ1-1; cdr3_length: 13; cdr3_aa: CASSWSGGPEAFF; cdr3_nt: TGCGCCAGCAGCTGGTCAGGGGGTCCTGAAGCTTTCTTT
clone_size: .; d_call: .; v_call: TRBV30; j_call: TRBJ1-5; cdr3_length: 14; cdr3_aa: CAWSVGNSNQPQHF; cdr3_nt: TGTGCCTGGAGTGTAGGGAATTCCAATCAGCCCCAGCATTTT
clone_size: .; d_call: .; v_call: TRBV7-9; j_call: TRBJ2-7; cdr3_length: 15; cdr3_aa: CASSPGGTEGREQYF; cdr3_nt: TGTGCCAGCAGCCCCGGGGGGACAGAGGGCCGCGAGCAGTACTTC
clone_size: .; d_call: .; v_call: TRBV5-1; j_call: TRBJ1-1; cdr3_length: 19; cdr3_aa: CASSQGGLFGASGNTEAFF; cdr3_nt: TGCGCCAGCAGCCAGGGTGGACTCTTCGGGGCGAGCGGGAACACTGAAGCTTTCTTT
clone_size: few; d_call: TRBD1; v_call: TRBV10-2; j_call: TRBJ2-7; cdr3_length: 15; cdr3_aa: CASSGSGTGSYEQYF; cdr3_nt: TGCGCCAGCAGTGGATCCGGGACAGGTTCCTACGAGCAGTACTTC
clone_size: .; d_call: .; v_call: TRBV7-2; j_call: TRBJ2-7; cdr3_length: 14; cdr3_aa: CASSFRRVRDEQYF; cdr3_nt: TGTGCCAGCAGCTTTCGTCGGGTACGGGACGAGCAGTACTTC
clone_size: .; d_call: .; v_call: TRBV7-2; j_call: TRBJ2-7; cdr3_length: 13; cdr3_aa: CASSLWGGDEQYF; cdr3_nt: TGTGCCAGCAGCTTATGGGGGGGCGACGAGCAGTACTTC
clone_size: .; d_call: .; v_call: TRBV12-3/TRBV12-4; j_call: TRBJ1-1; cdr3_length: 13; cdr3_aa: CASSLSGGTEAFF; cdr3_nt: TGTGCCAGCAGTTTGTCGGGGGGCACTGAAGCTTTCTTT
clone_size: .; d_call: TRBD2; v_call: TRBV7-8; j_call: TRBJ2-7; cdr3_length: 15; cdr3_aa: CASSPAGTRDYEQYF; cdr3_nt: TGTGCCAGCAGTCCGGCGGGGACTAGAGACTACGAGCAGTACTTC
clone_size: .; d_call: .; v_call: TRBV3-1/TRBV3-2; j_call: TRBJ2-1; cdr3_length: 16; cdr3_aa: CASSQAPLRLDNEQFF; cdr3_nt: TGTGCCAGCAGCCAAGCGCCCCTTAGACTAGACAATGAGCAGTTCTTC
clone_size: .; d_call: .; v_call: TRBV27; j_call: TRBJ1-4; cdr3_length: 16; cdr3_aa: CASSSTTGRLKGELFF; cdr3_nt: TGTGCCAGCAGTTCAACGACCGGGCGCTTGAAAGGGGAACTGTTTTTT
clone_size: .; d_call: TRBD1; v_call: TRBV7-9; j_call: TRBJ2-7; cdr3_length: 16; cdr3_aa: CASSAPGTGLSYEQYF; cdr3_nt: TGTGCCAGCAGCGCCCCCGGGACAGGGCTTTCCTACGAGCAGTACTTC
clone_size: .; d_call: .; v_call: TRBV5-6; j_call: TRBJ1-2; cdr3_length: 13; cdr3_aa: CASSLAGVGGYTF; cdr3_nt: TGTGCCAGCAGCTTGGCTGGGGTAGGCGGCTACACCTTC
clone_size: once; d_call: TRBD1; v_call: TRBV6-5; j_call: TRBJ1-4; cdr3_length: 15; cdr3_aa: CASSYSNRGYEKLFF; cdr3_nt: TGTGCCAGCAGTTACTCGAACAGGGGATATGAAAAACTGTTTTTT
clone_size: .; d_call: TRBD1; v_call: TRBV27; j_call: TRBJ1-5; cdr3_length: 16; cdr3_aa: CASSSGTGGRNQPQHF; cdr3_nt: TGTGCCAGCAGTTCGGGGACAGGGGGCCGAAATCAGCCCCAGCATTTT
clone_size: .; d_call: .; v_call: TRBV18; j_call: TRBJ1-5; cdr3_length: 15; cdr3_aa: CASSTDGYSNQPQHF; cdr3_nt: TGTGCCAGCTCGACAGACGGGTATAGCAATCAGCCCCAGCATTTT
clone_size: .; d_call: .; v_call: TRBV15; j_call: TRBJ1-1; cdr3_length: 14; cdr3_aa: CATSRGGSNTEAFF; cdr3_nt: TGTGCCACCAGCAGAGGTGGGTCGAACACTGAAGCTTTCTTT
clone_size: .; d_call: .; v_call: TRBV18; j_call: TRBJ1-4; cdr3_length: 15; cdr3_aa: CASSPPGTRREKLFF; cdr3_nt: TGTGCCAGCTCACCCCCCGGGACTAGGAGGGAAAAACTGTTTTTT
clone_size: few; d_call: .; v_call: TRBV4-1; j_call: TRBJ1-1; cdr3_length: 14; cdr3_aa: CASRGGLKNTEAFF; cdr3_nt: TGCGCCAGCAGGGGGGGCTTAAAGAACACTGAAGCTTTCTTT